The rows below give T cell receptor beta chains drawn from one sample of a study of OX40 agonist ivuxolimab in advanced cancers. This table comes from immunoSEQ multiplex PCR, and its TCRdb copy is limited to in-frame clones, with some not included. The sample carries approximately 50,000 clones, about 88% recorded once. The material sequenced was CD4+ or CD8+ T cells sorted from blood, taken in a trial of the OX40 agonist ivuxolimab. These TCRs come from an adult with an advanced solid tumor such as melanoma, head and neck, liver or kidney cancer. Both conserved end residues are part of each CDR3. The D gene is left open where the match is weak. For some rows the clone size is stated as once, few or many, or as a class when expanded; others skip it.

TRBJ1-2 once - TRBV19 TGTGCCAGTAGTATAGACCCAGGAGACTATGGCTACACCTTC CASSIDPGDYGYTF
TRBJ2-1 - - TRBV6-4 TGTGCCAGCAGTTCGTTCGGGAGCTCCTACAATGAGCAGTTCTTC CASSSFGSSYNEQFF
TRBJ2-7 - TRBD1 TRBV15 TGTGCCACCAGCAGCCTGGGACAGGGAGGCACCTACGAGCAGTACTTC CATSSLGQGGTYEQYF
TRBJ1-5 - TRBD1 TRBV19 TGTGCCAGTAGTCTGCTGGCGACAGGGGGCCAGCCCCAGCATTTT CASSLLATGGQPQHF
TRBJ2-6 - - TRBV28 TGTGCCAGCAGTTCAGACCCACGAGGGGCCAACGTCCTGACTTTC CASSSDPRGANVLTF
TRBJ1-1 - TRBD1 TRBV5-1 TGCGCCAGCAGCTTGGCTCCGGGACAGGCGGCTTTCTTT CASSLAPGQAAFF
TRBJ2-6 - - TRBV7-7 TGTGCTAGCAGCCCCTCCTTCGGGGCCAACGTCCTGACTTTC CASSPSFGANVLTF
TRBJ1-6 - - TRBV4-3 TGCGCCAGCAGCCAACTGAGAGGGGCCTCAGGGAATTCACCCCTCCACTTT CASSQLRGASGNSPLHF
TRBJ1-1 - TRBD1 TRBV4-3 TGCGCCAGCAGCCAAGCGACAGGGGCCTACACTGAAGCTTTCTTT CASSQATGAYTEAFF
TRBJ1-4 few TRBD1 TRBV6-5 TGTGCCGGGGGACAGGGGGCGCCCAAACTGTTTTTT CAGGQGAPKLFF
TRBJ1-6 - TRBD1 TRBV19 TGTGCCAGTAGTATTCGCACAGACAGGGATTCACCCCTCCACTTT CASSIRTDRDSPLHF
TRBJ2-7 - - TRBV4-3 TGCGCCAGCAGCCAAGAGGGATTGGGGCGCCCCTACGAGCAGTACTTC CASSQEGLGRPYEQYF
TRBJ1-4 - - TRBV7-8 TGTGCCAGCAGCAGCGGAGGAACTAATGAAAAACTGTTTTTT CASSSGGTNEKLFF
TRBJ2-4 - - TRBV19 TGTGCCACTCAACAGGGATATGATAAAAACATTCAGTACTTC CATQQGYDKNIQYF
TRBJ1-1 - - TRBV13 TGTGCCAGCAGCTTAGCCCCGGACACTGAAGCTTTCTTT CASSLAPDTEAFF
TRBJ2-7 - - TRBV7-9 TGTGCCAGCCTTTGGGGAGGCAGCTCCTACGAGCAGTACTTC CASLWGGSSYEQYF
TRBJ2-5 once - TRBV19 TGTGCCAGTAGTCCCGAGCGGAACCAAGAGACCCAGTACTTC CASSPERNQETQYF
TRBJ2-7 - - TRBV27 TGTGCCAGCAGTTTATCGGCGCGGGAAACCTACGAGCAGTACTTC CASSLSARETYEQYF
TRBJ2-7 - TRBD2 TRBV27 TGTGCCAGCAGTCCGCGGGGGGGGAAACCCCAGGACGAGCAGTACTTC CASSPRGGKPQDEQYF
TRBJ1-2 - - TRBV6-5 TGTGCCAGCACTAGGGGCTATGGCTACACCTTC CASTRGYGYTF
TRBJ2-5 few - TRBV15 TGTGCCACCAGCAGAGAGGGTAGCGTTACCGAGACCCAGTACTTC CATSREGSVTETQYF
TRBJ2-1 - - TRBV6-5 TGTGCCAGCAGTGTCGGAAGTGAGCAGTTCTTC CASSVGSEQFF
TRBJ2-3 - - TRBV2 TGTGCCAGCGGCGGTTCCACAGATACGCAGTATTTT CASGGSTDTQYF
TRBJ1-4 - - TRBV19 TGTGCCAGTAGTTCACTACAGGGAGCTAATGAAAAACTGTTTTTT CASSSLQGANEKLFF
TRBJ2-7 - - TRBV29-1 TGCAGCGTTGAAGATCACCGGGACGCCAACTTCTACGAGCAGTACTTC CSVEDHRDANFYEQYF
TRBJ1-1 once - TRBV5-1 TGCGCCAGCAGCTCTTATTCGGACAGCATGAACACTGAAGCTTTCTTT CASSSYSDSMNTEAFF
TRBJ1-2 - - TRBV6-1 TGTGCCAGCAGTGACTCAGCCTATGGCTACACCTTC CASSDSAYGYTF
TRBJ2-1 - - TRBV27 TGTGCCAGCAGTTTAGGCGTTGAGCAGTTCTTC CASSLGVEQFF
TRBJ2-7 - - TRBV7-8 TGTGCCAGCAGCCCGGGGCCGGGTCCCTACGAGCAGTACTTC CASSPGPGPYEQYF
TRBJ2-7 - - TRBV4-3 TGCGCCAGCAGCCAGGGGTATGCCTCCTACGAGCAGTACTTC CASSQGYASYEQYF
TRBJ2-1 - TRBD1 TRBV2 TGTGCCAGCAGTGTAGGACAGGATGAGCAGTTCTTC CASSVGQDEQFF
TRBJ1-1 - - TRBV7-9 TGTGCCAGCAGCTTGGCGGACAGTATGAACACTGAAGCTTTCTTT CASSLADSMNTEAFF
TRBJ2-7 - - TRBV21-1 TGTGCCAGCAGCAACCCCGGTTCGAGGGGATGTCAAATAAGATCGAAGTACTTC CASSNPGSRGCQIRSKYF
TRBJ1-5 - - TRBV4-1 TGCGCCAGCAGCGAAAAGGGGAGGAGGGAAGGTAGCAATCAGCCCCAGCATTTT CASSEKGRREGSNQPQHF
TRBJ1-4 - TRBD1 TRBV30 TGTGCCTGGTCCCTGGGCGGGACAGGGAGTGAAAAACTGTTTTTT CAWSLGGTGSEKLFF
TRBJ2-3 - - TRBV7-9 TGTGCCAGCAGTTCCGACAGGAGCACAGATACGCAGTATTTT CASSSDRSTDTQYF
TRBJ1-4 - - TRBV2 TGTGCCAGCAGTTCCCCTACAGGCCCTCACAATGAAAAACTGTTTTTT CASSSPTGPHNEKLFF
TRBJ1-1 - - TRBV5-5 TGTGCCAGCAGCTGGACAAGGGACCCGAACACTGAAGCTTTCTTT CASSWTRDPNTEAFF
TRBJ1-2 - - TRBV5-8 TGTGCCAGCAGCTTGGACGTCCTTTCAGGCGATGGCTACACCTTC CASSLDVLSGDGYTF
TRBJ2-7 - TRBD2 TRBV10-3 TGTGCCATCAGTGAGTCGTTCGGGGGGGACACCGACTTC CAISESFGGDTDF
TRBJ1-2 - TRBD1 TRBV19 TGTGCCAGTAGGACAGGGGCATATGGCTACACCTTC CASRTGAYGYTF
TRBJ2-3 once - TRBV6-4 TGTGCCAGCAGTGAAGGGGGGCACACAGATACGCAGTATTTT CASSEGGHTDTQYF
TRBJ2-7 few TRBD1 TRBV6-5 TGTGCCACCTGGACAGGGAACGAGCAGTACTTC CATWTGNEQYF
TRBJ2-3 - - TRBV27 TGTGCCAGCAGTTTACTGCCAGGGTTATACGCAGATACGCAGTATTTT CASSLLPGLYADTQYF
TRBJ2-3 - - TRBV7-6 TGTGCCAGCAGCCCCCGGACAAATCCAGATACGCAGTATTTT CASSPRTNPDTQYF
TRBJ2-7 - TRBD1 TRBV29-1 TGCAGCGTGACAGGGGATGAGCAGTACTTC CSVTGDEQYF
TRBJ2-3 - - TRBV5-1 TGCGCCAGCAGCGCCGCTTCGGGGGGCTACGACGGAACAGATACGCAGTATTTT CASSAASGGYDGTDTQYF
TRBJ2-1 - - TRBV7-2 TGTGCCAGCAGTTACGACAAAGCTCCCGGCCCCTACAATGAGCAGTTCTTC CASSYDKAPGPYNEQFF
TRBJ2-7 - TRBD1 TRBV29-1 TGCAGCGTTGCAGGGGGCGCGAATACCTGGAGCTCCTACGAGCAGTACTTC CSVAGGANTWSSYEQYF
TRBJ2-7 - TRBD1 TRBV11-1 TGTGCCAGCAGCTTAGACAGGGGCTACGAGCAGTACTTC CASSLDRGYEQYF
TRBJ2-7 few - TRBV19 TGTGCCAGTAGTGGGGGAACCTACGAGCAGTACTTC CASSGGTYEQYF
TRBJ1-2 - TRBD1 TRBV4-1 TGCGCCAGCAGCCAAGCCGGGACAGGGGATTTCTATGGCTACACCTTC CASSQAGTGDFYGYTF
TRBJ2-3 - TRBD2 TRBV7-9 TGTGCCAGCAGCTTAGTTCCTAGCGGGAGGGGAGATACGCAGTATTTT CASSLVPSGRGDTQYF
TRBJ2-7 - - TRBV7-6 TGTGCCAGCAGCTCCGGGGACCCCTTCTACGAGCAGTACTTC CASSSGDPFYEQYF
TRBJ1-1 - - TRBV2 TGTGCCAGCAGTCCCAAGCCCCCAGGGGCAAGGGATGACACTGAAGCTTTCTTT CASSPKPPGARDDTEAFF
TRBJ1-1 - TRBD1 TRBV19 TGTGCCAGTAGTATCGGACAGGGATTGAACACTGAAGCTTTCTTT CASSIGQGLNTEAFF
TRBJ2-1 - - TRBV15 TGTGCCACCAGCAGAGCGTACAATGAGCAGTTCTTC CATSRAYNEQFF
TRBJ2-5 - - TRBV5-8 TGTGCCAGCAGCTTCCCGGGAAACAGCCAAGAGACCCAGTACTTC CASSFPGNSQETQYF
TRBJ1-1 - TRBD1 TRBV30 TGTGCCTTAAGGACAGGCCTAAACACTGAAGCTTTCTTT CALRTGLNTEAFF